The entry that follows covers one T cell receptor (beta chain) sequence. Its antigen remains unidentified. A single base separates this from a much larger clone, so it may be a read error. Time point noted: persistent/refractory GD, antithyroid drugs over 5 years with positive TRAb. After RNA was extracted from PBMCs, the TCR library was made from it. Relying on iRepertoire HTBI primers and Arm-PCR of CDR3 regions, the team built TCR beta libraries. In TCRdb, the multiplex PCR reads were re-called with MiXCR into one record per CDR3 protein. The sample consists of 350,000 to 450,000 distinct CDR3 sequences, 23% of them appearing once. The sample comes from a study of regulatory T cells in long-lasting Graves disease. Overall study findings and caveats: The study found persistent patients shared more public clonotypes (over 2,500) than new patients (approximately 970).

CDR3 length: 18 amino acids. J was trimmed by 2 bases and V by 5 bases; bases with no gene match: 12. This sequence joins TRBV12-3 or TRBV12-4 and TRBJ2-4, with 10 bases lining up with TRBD1. The TCR originated in a woman aged 40 to 50 with Graves disease. The sequencing here drew on peripheral blood mononuclear cells (PBMCs), taken when the disease was refractory, from a patient treated with antithyroid drugs. This chain's CDR3 is CASSPGYRDRGTKNIQYF. The CDR3, as DNA: TGTGCCAGCAGTCCGGGCTACCGGGACAGGGGTACCAAAAACATTCAGTACTTC.